This entry is about one T cell receptor (beta chain). As yet, its antigen is unknown. This sample was included in a study of shared clonotypes between healthy human individuals. Study background: The plates for each donor numbered three CD4 naive, three CD4 memory, two CD8 naive and one CD8 memory.

The study, taken as a whole, reports: The study drew on few donors, limiting represented genetic and exposure-history diversity. The researchers took only blood, and tissue repertoires probably look different.

From germline, CDR1 is SGDLS and CDR2 YYNGEE. V lost 9 bases, J lost 7 bases, and 9 bases stayed unmatched. There are 12 residues in the CDR3. For sorted subsets, 150 to 200 ng DNA per replicate equaled around 30,000 T cell genomes. The table came from immunoSEQ multiplex PCR; TCRdb's copy has only in-frame clones and leaves some out. The sample contains 700,000 to 950,000 clones, about 96% of which appear only once. CD45RO-negative cells were positively selected for CCR7, leaving out terminally differentiated effector memory CD45RA+ cells. The sequence was collected from a man aged 25 to 45 in good health. This chain links TRBV9 with TRBJ1-2; 7 positions match TRBD1. The source material was naive CD8+ T cells sorted from blood. CDR3 in amino acids: CATTGVSGGYTF. CDR3 DNA sequence: TGTGCCACAACAGGGGTGAGTGGTGGCTACACCTTC. Looking up the rest from reference TRBV9 and TRBJ1-2 gives the full variable domain: DSGVTQTPKHLITATGQRVTLRCSPRSGDLSVYWYQQSLDQGLQFLIQYYNGEERAKGNILERFSAQQFPDLHSELNLSSLELGDSALYFCATTGVSGGYTFGSGTRLTVV.